This T cell receptor beta chain was captured by sequencing in a study of T cell clonotyping in hematopoietic cell transplantation. Time point noted: recipient sample about 28 days before transplant, after cytoreduction. Samples: about 28 days before transplant, then days 30, 100 and 180 after. Sequenced by immunoSEQ multiplex PCR; TCRdb stores in-frame clones only, minus some. The sample yields some 29,000 clones, around three quarters seen once. Study-level findings and limits: Few recipient clonotypes overlapped donors; over 95% were de novo at given depth. Higher Inverse Simpson Index values in graft donor and pretransplant recipient predicted broader posttransplant TCR diversity.

Details on this clone: Its antigen is not identified.

Germline V gives CDR1 GTSNPN, CDR2 SVGIG (reference sequence). CDR3 length: 15 amino acids. V was trimmed by 8 bases and J by 2 bases, leaving 16 bases between them. Material: peripheral blood mononuclear cells, obtained before stem cell transplant. This chain connects TRBV30 to TRBJ1-6; TRBD1 is a possible D gene (5 bases). This receptor was identified in a woman aged 25 to 39 with chronic myeloid leukemia. Some clones in this sample may be carry-over from other donors' samples. Here the CDR3 DNA reads TGTGCCCTAGCAGCGGGGGAGGCCTATAATTCACCCCTCCACTTT. Protein product: CALAAGEAYNSPLHF. The full variable domain, rest sourced from reference TRBV30 and TRBJ1-6, is SQTIHQWPATLVQPVGSPLSLECTVEGTSNPNLYWYRQAAGRGLQLLFYSVGIGQISSEVPQNLSASRPQDRQFILSSKKLLLSDSGFYLCALAAGEAYNSPLHFGNGTRLTVT.